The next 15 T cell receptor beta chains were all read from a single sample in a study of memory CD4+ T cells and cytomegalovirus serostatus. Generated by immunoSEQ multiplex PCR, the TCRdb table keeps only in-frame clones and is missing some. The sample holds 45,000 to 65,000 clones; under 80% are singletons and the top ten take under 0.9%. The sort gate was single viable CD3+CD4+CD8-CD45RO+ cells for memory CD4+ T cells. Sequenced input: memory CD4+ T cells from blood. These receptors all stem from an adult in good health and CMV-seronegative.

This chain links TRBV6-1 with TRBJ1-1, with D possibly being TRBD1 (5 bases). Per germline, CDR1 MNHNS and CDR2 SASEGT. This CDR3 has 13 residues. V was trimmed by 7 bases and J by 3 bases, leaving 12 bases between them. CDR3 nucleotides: TGTGCCAGCACCCGGGGGGACGACACTGAAGCTTTCTTT. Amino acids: CASTRGDDTEAFF.

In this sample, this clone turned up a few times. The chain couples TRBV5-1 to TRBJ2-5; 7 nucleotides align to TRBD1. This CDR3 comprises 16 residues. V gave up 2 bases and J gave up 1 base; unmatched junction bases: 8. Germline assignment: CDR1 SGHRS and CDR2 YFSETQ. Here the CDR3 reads CASSFGKGTAQETQYF. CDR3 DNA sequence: TGCGCCAGCAGCTTTGGCAAGGGGACAGCCCAAGAGACCCAGTACTTC.

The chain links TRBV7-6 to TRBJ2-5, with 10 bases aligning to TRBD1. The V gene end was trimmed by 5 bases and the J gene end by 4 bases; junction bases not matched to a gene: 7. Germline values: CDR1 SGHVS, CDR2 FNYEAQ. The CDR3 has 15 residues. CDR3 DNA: TGTGCCAGCAGCCTGGGGACAGGGGCGGGAGAGACCCAGTACTTC. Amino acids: CASSLGTGAGETQYF.

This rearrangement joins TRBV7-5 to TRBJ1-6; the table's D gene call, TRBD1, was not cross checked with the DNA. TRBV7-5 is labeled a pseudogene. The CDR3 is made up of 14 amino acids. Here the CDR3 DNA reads TGTGTCAGAAGCTTAAAGACAGACCTATTCCCCCTCCACTTT. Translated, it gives CVRSLKTDLFPLHF.

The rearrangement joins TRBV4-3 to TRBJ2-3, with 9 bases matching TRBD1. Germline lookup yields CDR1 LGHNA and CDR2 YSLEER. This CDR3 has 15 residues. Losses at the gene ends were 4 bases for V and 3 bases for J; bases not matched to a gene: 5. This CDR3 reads CASSPRGQGTDTQYF. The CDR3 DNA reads TGCGCCAGCAGCCCTCGGGGACAGGGAACAGATACGCAGTATTTT.

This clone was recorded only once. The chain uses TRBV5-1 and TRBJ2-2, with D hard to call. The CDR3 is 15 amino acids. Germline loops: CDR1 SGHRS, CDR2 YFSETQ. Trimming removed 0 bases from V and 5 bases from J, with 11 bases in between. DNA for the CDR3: TGCGCCAGCAGCTTGGACAGCTCTTCTACCGGGGAGCTGTTTTTT. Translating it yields CASSLDSSSTGELFF.

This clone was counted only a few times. The CDR3 nucleotides read TGTGCCAGCAGCTTGAGTAGGGGATCGTACGAGCAGTACTTC. Residues: CASSLSRGSYEQYF. This chain joins TRBV5-6 and TRBJ2-7; weak D call: TRBD1 (5 bases). Germline lookup yields CDR1 SGHDT and CDR2 YYEEEE. The CDR3 totals 14 residues. V was pared by 1 base and J by 4 bases, with 12 bases between.

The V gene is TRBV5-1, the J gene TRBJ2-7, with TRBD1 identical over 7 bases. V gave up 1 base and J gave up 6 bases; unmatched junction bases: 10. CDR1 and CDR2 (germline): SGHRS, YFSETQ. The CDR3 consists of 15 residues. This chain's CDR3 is CASSLLNTGATEQYF. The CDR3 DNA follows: TGCGCCAGCAGCTTGCTTAATACAGGGGCAACCGAGCAGTACTTC.

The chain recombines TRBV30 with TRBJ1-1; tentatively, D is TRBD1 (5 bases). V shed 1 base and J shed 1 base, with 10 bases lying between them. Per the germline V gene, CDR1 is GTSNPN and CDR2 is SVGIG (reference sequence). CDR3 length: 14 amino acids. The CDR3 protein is CAWSGDRKNTEAFF. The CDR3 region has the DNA TGTGCCTGGAGTGGAGACAGAAAGAACACTGAAGCTTTCTTT.

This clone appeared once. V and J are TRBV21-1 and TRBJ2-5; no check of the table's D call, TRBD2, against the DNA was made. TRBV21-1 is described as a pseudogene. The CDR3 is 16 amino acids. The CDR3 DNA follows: TGTGCCAGCACCCTGGAGGGACTAGCGGCACAAGAGACCCAGTACTTC. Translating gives CASTLEGLAAQETQYF.

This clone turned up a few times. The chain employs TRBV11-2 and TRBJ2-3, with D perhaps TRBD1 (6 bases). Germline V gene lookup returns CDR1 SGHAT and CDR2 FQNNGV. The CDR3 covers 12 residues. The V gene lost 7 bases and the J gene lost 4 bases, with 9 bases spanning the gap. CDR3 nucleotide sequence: TGTGCCAGCAACAGGGTAGCAGATACGCAGTATTTT. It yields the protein CASNRVADTQYF. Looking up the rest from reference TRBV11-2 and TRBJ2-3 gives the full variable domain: EAGVAQSPRYKIIEKRQSVAFWCNPISGHATLYWYQQILGQGPKLLIQFQNNGVVDDSQLPKDRFSAERLKGVDSTLKIQPAKLEDSAVYLCASNRVADTQYFGPGTRLTVL.

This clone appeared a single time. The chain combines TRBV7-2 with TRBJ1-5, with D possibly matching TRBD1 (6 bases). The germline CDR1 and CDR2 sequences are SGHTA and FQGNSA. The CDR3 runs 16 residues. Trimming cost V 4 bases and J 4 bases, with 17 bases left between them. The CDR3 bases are TGTGCCAGCAGCTCCCAAAGGGGGATTGGGAATCAGCCCCAGCATTTT. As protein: CASSSQRGIGNQPQHF.

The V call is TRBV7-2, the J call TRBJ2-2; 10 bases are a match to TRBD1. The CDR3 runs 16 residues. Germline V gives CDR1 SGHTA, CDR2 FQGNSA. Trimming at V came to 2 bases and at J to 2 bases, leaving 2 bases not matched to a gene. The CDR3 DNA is TGTGCCAGCAGCTTATCGACAGGGGGCAACACCGGGGAGCTGTTTTTT. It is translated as CASSLSTGGNTGELFF.

The CDR3 loop reads CASTLAGATTDTQYF. In nucleotides, the CDR3 is TGCGCCAGCACCTTGGCGGGGGCGACCACAGATACGCAGTATTTT. The rearrangement uses TRBV10-2 and TRBJ2-3, with D tentatively TRBD2 (7 bases). Germline loops: CDR1 WSHSY, CDR2 SAAADI. This CDR3 has 15 amino acids. The germline V and J ends were trimmed by 7 bases and 2 bases, with 16 bases remaining between them.

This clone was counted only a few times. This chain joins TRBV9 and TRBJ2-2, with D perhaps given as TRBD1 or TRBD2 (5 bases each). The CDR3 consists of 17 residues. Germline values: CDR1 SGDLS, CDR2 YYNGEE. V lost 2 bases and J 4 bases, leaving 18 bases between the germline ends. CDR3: CASSVLEGRPTTGELFF. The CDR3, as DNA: TGTGCCAGCAGCGTTCTAGAGGGACGTCCGACCACCGGGGAGCTGTTTTTT.